The 29 T cell receptor beta chains below all came from one sample that was sequenced in a study of blood T cell repertoires in COVID-19. Sequenced by immunoSEQ multiplex PCR; TCRdb stores in-frame clones only, minus some. The sample shows more than 95,000 clones, about 70% of them seen only once. The sequenced material came from peripheral blood. The origin of the receptors is an older man with COVID-19, enrolled during active disease.

V usage is TRBV5-1 and J usage is TRBJ2-7; perhaps TRBD2 as D (6 bases). The V gene's germline CDR1 is SGHRS and CDR2 YFSETQ. The CDR3 runs 15 residues. V dropped 1 base and J dropped 0 bases, with 11 bases sitting between them. The CDR3 coding sequence is TGCGCCAGCAGCTTGCGGGGGAGCTCCTCCTACGAGCAGTACTTC. Its protein product is CASSLRGSSSYEQYF.

This rearrangement joins TRBV12-1 to TRBJ1-3; the table names TRBD1, a call not compared with the DNA. TRBV12-1 corresponds to a pseudogene. The CDR3 extends over 21 amino acids. The CDR3 spells CASSFADSGTGDLRAGNTIYF. In DNA form, the CDR3 reads TGTGCCAGCAGCTTTGCCGACTCCGGGACAGGGGACCTAAGGGCTGGAAACACCATATATTTT.

V is TRBV5-1 and J is TRBJ2-1; 7 positions agree with TRBD2. Germline CDR1 reads SGHRS; CDR2 reads YFSETQ. The V segment lost 4 bases and the J segment 1 base; nucleotides outside the gene matches: 8. The CDR3 covers 16 residues. The CDR3 region is CASSPGGSGSYNEQFF. The CDR3 DNA reads TGCGCCAGCAGCCCCGGGGGGAGCGGGTCCTACAATGAGCAGTTCTTC.

The V call is TRBV2, the J call TRBJ2-1; perhaps TRBD1 as D (5 bases). Germline CDR1 is SNHLY and CDR2 is FYNNEI. The CDR3 length is 16 residues. The germline V and J ends were trimmed by 4 bases and 5 bases, with 18 bases remaining between them. The CDR3 loop is CASSGREWQGNNEQFF. DNA for the CDR3: TGTGCCAGCAGTGGGAGAGAATGGCAGGGAAACAATGAGCAGTTCTTC. The whole variable domain, filled in from reference TRBV2 and TRBJ2-1, reads EPEVTQTPSHQVTQMGQEVILRCVPISNHLYFYWYRQILGQKVEFLVSFYNNEISEKSEIFDDQFSVERPDGSNFTLKIRSTKLEDSAMYFCASSGREWQGNNEQFFGPGTRLTVL.

This clone was counted a few times. CDR3 protein: CASSQGQGNTEAFF. The CDR3 DNA sequence: TGCGCCAGCAGCCAAGGACAGGGGAACACTGAAGCTTTCTTT. The rearrangement links TRBV4-1 to TRBJ1-1, with 7 nucleotides matching TRBD1. Per germline, CDR1 MGHRA and CDR2 YSYEKL. The CDR3 totals 14 residues. Trimming removed 1 base from V and 1 base from J; junction bases left unmatched: 0.

The chain has TRBV5-1 and TRBJ2-7, with TRBD2 matching over 8 bases. Germline V gene data show CDR1 as SGHRS and CDR2 as YFSETQ. This CDR3 region has 17 residues. After removal of 0 bases from V and 0 bases from J, the junction contained 8 bases not matched to a gene. CDR3 residues: CASSLGASGPSSYEQYF. CDR3 sequence (DNA): TGCGCCAGCAGCTTGGGGGCTAGCGGGCCTAGCTCCTACGAGCAGTACTTC.

The rearrangement uses TRBV18 and TRBJ2-6, with 7 bases lining up with TRBD1. V gave up 2 bases and J gave up 0 bases; unmatched junction bases: 4. The CDR3 runs 17 residues. Germline V gene data show CDR1 as KGHSH and CDR2 as LQKENI. The CDR3: CASSPSAGGSGANVLTF. CDR3 coding DNA: TGTGCCAGCTCACCATCGGCAGGGGGCTCTGGGGCCAACGTCCTGACTTTC.

The V call is TRBV28, the J call TRBJ1-2, with D possibly TRBD1 on 6 matching bases. Germline-derived CDR1 and CDR2 are MDHEN and SYDVKM. This CDR3 spans 12 amino acids. Trimming took off 4 bases at V and 9 bases at J, with 12 bases between the two ends. This CDR3 is CASSSGTPRYTF. DNA of the CDR3: TGTGCCAGCAGTTCCGGGACACCCCGCTACACCTTC.

The J gene is TRBJ2-7, the V gene TRBV7-9; TRBD1 matches at 8 bases. Trimming removed 5 bases from V and 2 bases from J; junction bases left unmatched: 5. The CDR3 is 14 amino acids. CDR1 is SEHNR, CDR2 FQNEAQ, per germline (reference sequence). The CDR3 protein is CASSPSGGPYEQYF. The CDR3 DNA sequence: TGTGCCAGCAGCCCATCAGGGGGCCCCTACGAGCAGTACTTC.

The rearrangement links TRBV9 to TRBJ2-3; 10 bases are shared with TRBD2. Per the germline V gene, CDR1 is SGDLS and CDR2 is YYNGEE. The length of the CDR3 is 16 residues. J lost 5 bases, V lost 1 base, and 7 bases had no gene match. The CDR3 spells CASSVSGRAGGDTQYF. In nucleotides, the CDR3 is TGTGCCAGCAGCGTAAGCGGGAGGGCCGGGGGAGATACGCAGTATTTT. The complete variable domain, with remaining parts taken from reference TRBV9 and TRBJ2-3, reads DSGVTQTPKHLITATGQRVTLRCSPRSGDLSVYWYQQSLDQGLQFLIQYYNGEERAKGNILERFSAQQFPDLHSELNLSSLELGDSALYFCASSVSGRAGGDTQYFGPGTRLTVL.

V and J are TRBV3-1 (or the pseudogene TRBV3-2) and TRBJ2-7, with 9 bases identical to TRBD1. This CDR3 has 14 residues. V gave up 5 bases and J gave up 9 bases; unmatched junction bases: 11. Germline V lookup: CDR1 LGHDT, CDR2 YNNKEL (reference sequence). CDR3 residues: CASSARDRVIGQYF. In DNA, the CDR3 is TGTGCCAGCAGCGCCCGGGACAGGGTAATAGGGCAGTACTTC.

This chain uses TRBV15 with TRBJ2-5, with a weak D call TRBD1 (5 bases). CDR3 length equals 14 residues. CDR1 and CDR2 from the germline V gene are LNHNV and YYDKDF (reference sequence). V shed 1 base and J shed 4 bases, with 10 bases lying between them. The CDR3 coding sequence is TGTGCCACCAGCAGAGTTGGGGCTGGAGAGACCCAGTACTTC. Its translation: CATSRVGAGETQYF.

Here the CDR3 reads CASWARANTEAFF. The CDR3 DNA reads as TGTGCCAGCTGGGCCAGGGCCAACACTGAAGCTTTCTTT. The chain is built from TRBV27 and TRBJ1-1; a possible D gene is TRBD1 (5 bases). Deletions cut 8 bases from V and 2 bases from J, with 12 bases between. CDR1 and CDR2 (germline): MNHEY, SMNVEV (reference sequence). The CDR3 covers 13 residues.

The rearrangement uses TRBV24-1 and TRBJ2-1, with 7 bases aligning to TRBD2. Germline trimming cut 4 bases from V and 6 bases from J; bases unmatched to any gene: 8. Germline V CDR1 and CDR2: KGHDR, SFDVKD. The CDR3 is 15 residues long. The CDR3 coding sequence is TGTGCCACCAGTGAACGGACTAGAAGGGTCAATGAGCAGTTCTTC. Amino acids: CATSERTRRVNEQFF.

J is TRBJ2-2 and V is TRBV19; D not certain. This CDR3 is built from 14 residues. The germline V and J ends were trimmed by 3 bases and 0 bases, with 5 bases remaining between them. CDR1 is LNHDA and CDR2 is SQIVND in the germline V gene (reference sequence). CDR3 residues: CASSITSNTGELFF. CDR3 nucleotides: TGTGCCAGTAGTATCACTTCGAACACCGGGGAGCTGTTTTTT.

The chain carries TRBV28 and TRBJ1-2, with a tentative D call TRBD1 (5 bases). Germline V gene sequence: CDR1 MDHEN, CDR2 SYDVKM. V lost 5 bases, J lost 4 bases, and 26 bases lay in between. CDR3 length: 18 amino acids. The CDR3 sequence is CASSLAGLAVDEGYGYTF. The DNA of the CDR3 is TGTGCCAGCAGTCTTGCGGGACTTGCAGTGGACGAGGGCTATGGCTACACCTTC.

This clone has just one count. V usage is TRBV3-1 (or the pseudogene TRBV3-2) and J usage is TRBJ1-5, with a weak D call TRBD1 (5 bases). CDR1 LGHDT and CDR2 YNNKEL come from the germline V gene (reference sequence). V lost 4 bases, J lost 13 bases, and 17 bases lay in between. This CDR3 contains 13 residues. The CDR3 is CASSLQGAVPQHF. The CDR3 nucleotides read TGTGCCAGCAGCCTTCAAGGGGCAGTGCCGCAGCATTTT.

J is TRBJ1-5 and V is TRBV9, with unresolved D. This CDR3 is built from 15 residues. The V end was cut by 0 bases, the J end by 2 bases, with 9 bases between. The V gene's germline CDR1 is SGDLS and CDR2 YYNGEE. This chain's CDR3 is CASSVGGGGNQPQHF. The CDR3 DNA reads TGTGCCAGCAGCGTAGGCGGCGGGGGCAATCAGCCCCAGCATTTT.

For the CDR3, the DNA is TGTGCCAGCAGCAACAGGGGATCTTATGAAAAACTGTTTTTT. Translation: CASSNRGSYEKLFF. V is TRBV2 and J is TRBJ1-4, with TRBD1 matching over 7 bases. The germline gives CDR1 SNHLY, CDR2 FYNNEI. V dropped 6 bases and J dropped 6; count of bases not matched to a gene: 7. The CDR3 covers 14 residues.

V usage is TRBV28 and J usage is TRBJ1-2; 9 positions match TRBD1. The CDR3 loop spans 14 amino acids. Losses at the gene ends were 7 bases for V and 4 bases for J; bases not matched to a gene: 7. Germline V gives CDR1 MDHEN, CDR2 SYDVKM. The CDR3 DNA reads TGTGCCAGCACCTTAGGGGGACAGGGCTATGGCTACACCTTC. It encodes CASTLGGQGYGYTF.

The chain joins TRBV16 to TRBJ1-5; tentatively, D is TRBD1 (6 bases). Trimming left V 0 bases short and J 4 bases short, with 10 bases between. CDR1 is KGHSY and CDR2 is FQNENV in the germline V gene. The CDR3 runs 15 residues. The CDR3 here is CASSQSDRRNQPQHF. CDR3 in DNA: TGTGCCAGCAGCCAATCTGACAGGCGGAATCAGCCCCAGCATTTT. The full variable domain, completed using reference TRBV16 and TRBJ1-5, is GEEVAQTPKHLVRGEGQKAKLYCAPIKGHSYVFWYQQVLKNEFKFLISFQNENVFDETGMPKERFSAKCLPNSPCSLEIQATKLEDSAVYFCASSQSDRRNQPQHFGDGTRLSIL.

The chain is built from TRBV25-1 and TRBJ1-2; D possibly corresponds to TRBD1 (5 bases). This CDR3 is built from 15 residues. Germline loops: CDR1 MGHDK, CDR2 SYGVNS. The V gene lost 5 bases and the J gene lost 4 bases, with 17 bases spanning the gap. The chain's CDR3 is CASSNGIQGSYGYTF. CDR3 nucleotides: TGTGCCAGCAGTAATGGGATCCAGGGATCCTATGGCTACACCTTC.

The rearrangement joins TRBV5-1 to TRBJ2-7, with 8 bases aligning to TRBD1. Unmatched junction bases numbered 8, after V lost 4 bases and J lost 2 bases. Per germline, CDR1 SGHRS and CDR2 YFSETQ. The CDR3 covers 15 residues. CDR3: CASSPGGTTPYEQYF. The CDR3 DNA is TGCGCCAGCAGCCCAGGGGGCACGACACCCTACGAGCAGTACTTC. The whole variable domain, filled in from reference TRBV5-1 and TRBJ2-7, reads KAGVTQTPRYLIKTRGQQVTLSCSPISGHRSVSWYQQTPGQGLQFLFEYFSETQRNKGNFPGRFSGRQFSNSRSEMNVSTLELGDSALYLCASSPGGTTPYEQYFGPGTRLTVT.

This clone came up a few times. The gene calls are TRBV5-1 and TRBJ2-7, with D possibly TRBD1 on 5 matching bases. In germline, CDR1 is SGHRS, CDR2 YFSETQ. The CDR3 covers 15 residues. With 2 bases removed from V and 3 bases from J, the gap between germline ends came to 15 bases. CDR3 protein: CASSLGRDLVYEQYF. Written as DNA, the CDR3 is TGCGCCAGCAGCTTAGGCAGGGATCTAGTCTACGAGCAGTACTTC.

The CDR3 loop reads CASTLDREGRGEQYF. CDR3 DNA: TGTGCCAGCACCCTAGACCGGGAGGGCCGCGGCGAGCAGTACTTC. The V and J genes are TRBV7-6 and TRBJ2-7; TRBD2 aligns across 8 bases. V lost 7 bases to trimming and J lost 6 bases; unmatched junction nucleotides: 14. Germline loops: CDR1 SGHVS, CDR2 FNYEAQ. This CDR3 comprises 15 residues.

The rearrangement links TRBV6-5 to TRBJ2-1, with TRBD1 matching over 8 bases. Germline lookup yields CDR1 MNHEY and CDR2 SVGAGI. The CDR3 length is 14 residues. The ends lost 4 bases at V and 10 bases at J; junction bases unmatched: 9. CDR3 DNA: TGTGCCAGCAGTTCGCGGACAGGGCGAAGGGAGCAGTTCTTC. This sequence encodes CASSSRTGRREQFF.

V and J are TRBV24-1 and TRBJ2-2; the D gene is possibly TRBD2 (5 bases). Trimming stripped 4 bases from V and 13 bases from J, with 24 bases between. Germline V gene data show CDR1 as KGHDR and CDR2 as SFDVKD. This CDR3 is built from 16 residues. CDR3 residues: CATSEAGPGNLVGLFF. The DNA for the CDR3 is TGTGCCACCAGTGAGGCCGGGCCGGGGAACCTTGTCGGGCTGTTTTTT.

V usage is TRBV6-5 and J usage is TRBJ1-4; D may be TRBD1 (6 bases). The CDR3 is 14 residues long. Germline CDR1 is MNHEY and CDR2 is SVGAGI. V lost 5 bases and J 5 bases, leaving 12 bases between the germline ends. CDR3 DNA: TGTGCCAGCAGTCCCGGACAGCAGAATGAAAAACTGTTTTTT. It is translated as CASSPGQQNEKLFF.

V is TRBV7-9 and J is TRBJ1-3, with 10 bases that match TRBD1. Germline trimming cut 7 bases from V and 4 bases from J; bases unmatched to any gene: 13. The CDR3 length is 17 residues. Germline lookup yields CDR1 SEHNR and CDR2 FQNEAQ (reference sequence). The CDR3 nucleotides are TGTGCCAGCAACTCTGGGGGACAGGGGAGTAAGGGAAACACCATATATTTT. Protein product: CASNSGGQGSKGNTIYF.